In this sample, the clone carrying this TCR beta chain turned up a few times. Its antigen is currently unknown. This sample was included in a study of molecular identifiers for immune sequencing clone quantification. Points from the study as a whole: Over 98% of effector molecules, yet under 1% of naive-cell molecules, were held by clones above 20 RNA copies. Highly expanded clone sizes could be underestimated by identical TCR molecules that share a barcode.

Investigators produced naive CD8 libraries from around 20,000 to 1,000,000 sorted cells, drawing on 10%, 30% or 50% RNA. Previously described methods and listed TCR primers were employed for the bulk TCR libraries. Each CDR3 protein is one row after TCRdb ran MiXCR on the PCR reads. The sample shows under 650,000 distinct CDR3 sequences, 20% of them seen only once. In germline, CDR1 is LNHDA, CDR2 SQIVND (reference sequence). V gave up 5 bases and J gave up 2 bases; unmatched junction bases: 10. CDR3 size: 16 residues. Material for sequencing was naive CD8+ T cells from blood, with Jurkat cell RNA spiked in. Indicated subset: FACS-sorted CD8+CD4-CCR7+CD45RA+ naive T cells. This clonotype originated in a human donor in good health. Some libraries in this study had Jurkat cell RNA spiked in. This sequence joins TRBV19 and TRBJ2-7; 9 bases are a match to TRBD2. CDR3 bases: TGTGCCAGTAGTTTAAAACTAGCGGGCACTACCTACGAGCAGTACTTC. This translates into CASSLKLAGTTYEQYF.